This T cell receptor beta chain was found in a study of early T cells in non-severe SARS-CoV-2 infection. The overall study: It was bulk RNA from unsorted whole blood that was sequenced, and the chains were unpaired.

Study results and limitations: In VDJdb matching, anti-spike CD8 responses were favored while private and CD4 specificities went missing.

The ends were cut back, 5 bases at V and 1 base at J, with 12 bases in the middle. The germline V gene encodes CDR1 SEHNR and CDR2 FQNEAQ (reference sequence). The CDR3 sequence is 15 residues long. This clonotype was observed a few times. The antigen remains unidentified. As part of library construction, unique molecular identifiers were attached to individual cDNA molecules. TCRdb reprocessed the 5' RACE reads with MiXCR, giving one entry per CDR3 protein. The table includes fewer than 85,000 distinct CDR3 sequences, roughly 15% detected once. This chain joins TRBV7-9 and TRBJ2-4, with D unclear. The TCR originated in an adult who was a healthcare worker with PCR-confirmed SARS-CoV-2 infection or an uninfected control (not recorded which). The material sequenced was whole blood, taken at baseline. The DNA for the CDR3 is TGTGCCAGCAGCCCCCAGCAGGCGGCCAAAAACATTCAGTACTTC. It specifies CASSPQQAAKNIQYF.